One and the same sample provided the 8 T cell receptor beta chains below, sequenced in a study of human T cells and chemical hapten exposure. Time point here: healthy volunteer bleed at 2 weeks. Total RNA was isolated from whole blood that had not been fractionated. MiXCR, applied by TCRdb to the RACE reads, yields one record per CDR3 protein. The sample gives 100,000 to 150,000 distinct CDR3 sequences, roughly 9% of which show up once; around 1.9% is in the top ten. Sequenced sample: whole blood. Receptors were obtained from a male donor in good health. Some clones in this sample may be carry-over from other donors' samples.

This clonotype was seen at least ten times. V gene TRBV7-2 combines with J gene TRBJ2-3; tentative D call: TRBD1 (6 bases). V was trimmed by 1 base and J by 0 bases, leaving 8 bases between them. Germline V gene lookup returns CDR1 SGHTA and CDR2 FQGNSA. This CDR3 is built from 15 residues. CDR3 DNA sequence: TGTGCCAGCAGCTTAGAGGGACAAAGCACAGATACGCAGTATTTT. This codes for CASSLEGQSTDTQYF.

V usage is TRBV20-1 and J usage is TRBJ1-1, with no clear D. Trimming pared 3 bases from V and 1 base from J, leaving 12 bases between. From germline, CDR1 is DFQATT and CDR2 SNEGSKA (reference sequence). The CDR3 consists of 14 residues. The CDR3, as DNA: TGCAGTGCTAGTCCCAGGTTGACGAACACTGAAGCTTTCTTT. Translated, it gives CSASPRLTNTEAFF.

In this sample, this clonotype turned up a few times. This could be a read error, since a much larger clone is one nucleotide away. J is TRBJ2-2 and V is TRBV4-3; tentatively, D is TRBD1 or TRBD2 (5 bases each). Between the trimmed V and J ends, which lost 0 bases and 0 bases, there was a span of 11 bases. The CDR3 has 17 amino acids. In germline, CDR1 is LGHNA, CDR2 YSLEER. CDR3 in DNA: TGCGCCAGCAGCCAAGATACGAGGGGCGCGAACACCGGGGAGCTGTTTTTT. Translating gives CASSQDTRGANTGELFF.

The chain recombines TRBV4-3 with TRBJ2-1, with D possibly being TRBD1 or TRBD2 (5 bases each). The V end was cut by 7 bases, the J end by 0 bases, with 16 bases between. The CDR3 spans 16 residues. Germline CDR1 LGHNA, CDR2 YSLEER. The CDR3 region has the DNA TGCGCCAGCACTTGGGACCACTCGAGCTCCTACAATGAGCAGTTCTTC. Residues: CASTWDHSSSYNEQFF.

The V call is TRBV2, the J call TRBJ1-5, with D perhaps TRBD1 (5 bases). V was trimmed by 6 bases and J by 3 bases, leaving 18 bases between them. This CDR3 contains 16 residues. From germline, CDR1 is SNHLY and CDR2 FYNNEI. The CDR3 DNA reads TGTGCCAGCAGCCCCGAGCAGGGAAGTCACAATCAGCCCCAGCATTTT. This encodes CASSPEQGSHNQPQHF.

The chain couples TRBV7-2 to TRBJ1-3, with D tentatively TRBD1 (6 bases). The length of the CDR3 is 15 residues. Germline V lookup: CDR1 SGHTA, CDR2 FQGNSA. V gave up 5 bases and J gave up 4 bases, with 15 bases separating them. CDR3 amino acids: CASSPTGSSGNTIYF. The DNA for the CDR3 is TGTGCCAGCAGCCCTACAGGGTCGTCCGGAAACACCATATATTTT. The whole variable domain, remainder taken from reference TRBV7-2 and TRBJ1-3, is GAGVSQSPSNKVTEKGKDVELRCDPISGHTALYWYRQSLGQGLEFLIYFQGNSAPDKSGLPSDRFSAERTGGSVSTLTIQRTQQEDSAVYLCASSPTGSSGNTIYFGEGSWLTVV.

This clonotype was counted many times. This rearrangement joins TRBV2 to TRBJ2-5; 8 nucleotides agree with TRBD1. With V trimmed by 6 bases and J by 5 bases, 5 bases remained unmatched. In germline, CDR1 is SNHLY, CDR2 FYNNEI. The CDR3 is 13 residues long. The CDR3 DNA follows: TGTGCCAGCAGCTTGGACAGGGCTGAGACCCAGTACTTC. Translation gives CASSLDRAETQYF.

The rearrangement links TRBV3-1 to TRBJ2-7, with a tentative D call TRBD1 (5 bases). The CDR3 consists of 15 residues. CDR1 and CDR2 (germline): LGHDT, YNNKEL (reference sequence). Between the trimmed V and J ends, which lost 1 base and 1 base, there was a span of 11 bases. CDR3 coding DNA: TGTGCCAGCAGCCAAGGCAGGGTCTGGTCCTACGAGCAGTACTTC. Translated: CASSQGRVWSYEQYF.